Listed below are T cell receptor beta chains from one sample, sequenced in a study of control samples from healthy donors and cancer patients. Method: immunoSEQ multiplex PCR; TCRdb's copy keeps in-frame clones and lacks some. The sample records approximately 50,000 clones, approximately 92% being singletons. The sample taken for sequencing was PBMCs. The receptors come from a man younger than 40 with colorectal cancer. The CDR3 runs from the conserved cysteine through the conserved F or W. D genes are given only for firm matches. Size values are once, few and many counts, or a class for expanded clones, and some rows have none.

D	size	V	J	CDR3	DNA
TRBD2	.	TRBV9	TRBJ2-3	CASSVLGGGFTDTQYF	TGTGCCAGCAGCGTCCTAGGCGGGGGGTTTACGGATACGCAGTATTTT
TRBD1	.	TRBV4-1	TRBJ2-3	CANLPPGQGKTDTQYF	TGCGCCAACCTCCCCCCCGGACAGGGGAAGACAGATACGCAGTATTTT
TRBD1	.	TRBV7-8	TRBJ1-5	CASSLVGQVPQPQHF	TGTGCCAGCAGCTTAGTCGGACAGGTACCTCAGCCCCAGCATTTT
.	.	TRBV20-1	TRBJ1-5	CSASPQGPYQPQHF	TGCAGTGCTAGTCCCCAGGGACCTTATCAGCCCCAGCATTTT
TRBD1	.	TRBV27	TRBJ1-1	CASSLPRDRVWGTEAFF	TGTGCCAGCAGTTTACCCAGGGACAGGGTGTGGGGGACTGAAGCTTTCTTT
.	.	TRBV10-3	TRBJ1-2	CAISVEAGGYTF	TGTGCCATCAGTGTGGAGGCGGGTGGCTACACCTTC
.	.	TRBV6-5	TRBJ1-2	CASRPRGLDYGYTF	TGTGCCAGCAGACCGAGGGGACTGGACTATGGCTACACCTTC
.	.	TRBV11-2	TRBJ1-1	CASSALKTGIAFF	TGTGCCAGCAGCGCACTAAAGACAGGAATCGCTTTCTTT
.	once	TRBV6-5	TRBJ2-6	CASSSLSSGANVLTF	TGTGCCAGCAGTTCCCTAAGTTCTGGGGCCAACGTCCTGACTTTC
.	.	TRBV6-2/TRBV6-3	TRBJ2-2	CASSYSSDTGELFF	TGTGCCAGCAGTTACTCGTCTGACACCGGGGAGCTGTTTTTT
.	.	TRBV7-2	TRBJ1-5	CASSLILGGWNQPQHF	TGTGCCAGCAGCTTAATTCTTGGGGGGTGGAATCAGCCCCAGCATTTT
.	.	TRBV29-1	TRBJ1-1	CSANAVLNTEAFF	TGCAGCGCTAACGCGGTCCTGAACACTGAAGCTTTCTTT
TRBD1	.	TRBV19	TRBJ1-2	CASSGQGTYGYTF	TGTGCCAGTAGTGGACAGGGGACTTATGGCTACACCTTC
.	.	TRBV19	TRBJ2-3	CASSYLADTQYF	TGTGCCAGTAGTTACCTAGCGGATACGCAGTATTTT
TRBD1	.	TRBV4-3	TRBJ2-7	CASSQGDRGRLYF	TGCGCCAGCAGCCAAGGGGACAGGGGGCGTTTGTACTTC
.	.	TRBV15	TRBJ1-4	CATGRERGPEKLFF	TGTGCCACCGGCAGAGAGAGAGGACCTGAAAAACTGTTTTTT
.	.	TRBV5-4	TRBJ2-3	CASSPGHSTDTQYF	TGTGCCAGCAGCCCCGGTCACAGCACAGATACGCAGTATTTT
.	.	TRBV10-3	TRBJ1-1	CAIRTRVEGTEAFF	TGTGCCATCAGGACTAGGGTGGAGGGCACTGAAGCTTTCTTT
.	.	TRBV6-6	TRBJ2-4	CASSYLPRRTVQYF	TGTGCCAGCAGTTACCTCCCTCGACGGACGGTCCAGTACTTC
.	.	TRBV11-2	TRBJ1-5	CASSLGGMDQPQHF	TGTGCCAGCAGCTTAGGGGGGATGGATCAGCCCCAGCATTTT
TRBD1	.	TRBV7-8	TRBJ2-2	CASRYGQAGELFF	TGTGCCAGCAGATACGGACAGGCCGGGGAGCTGTTTTTT
.	.	TRBV9	TRBJ2-5	CAGGAGETQYF	TGTGCCGGGGGGGCAGGAGAGACCCAGTACTTC
.	.	TRBV7-2	TRBJ1-1	CASSLDVRMGTEAFF	TGTGCCAGCAGCTTAGATGTACGGATGGGAACTGAAGCTTTCTTT
.	.	TRBV30	TRBJ1-2	CAWSTGVGYTF	TGTGCCTGGAGTACAGGTGTCGGCTACACCTTC
.	.	TRBV5-1	TRBJ1-6	CASSLGAGNSPLHF	TGCGCCAGCAGCTTGGGGGCAGGTAATTCACCCCTCCACTTT
TRBD1	.	TRBV6-1	TRBJ2-5	CASNQQGLGTQYF	TGTGCCAGCAACCAACAGGGGTTAGGGACCCAGTACTTC
TRBD1	.	TRBV5-1	TRBJ1-5	CASSPGQGVQPQHF	TGCGCCAGCAGCCCAGGACAGGGGGTGCAGCCCCAGCATTTT
TRBD1	.	TRBV30	TRBJ2-2	CAWSKLNYRGPKTGELFF	TGTGCCTGGAGTAAACTGAATTACAGGGGGCCAAAGACCGGGGAGCTGTTTTTT
TRBD2	.	TRBV6-5	TRBJ2-3	CASSSSGGDTDTQYF	TGTGCCAGCAGTTCTAGCGGGGGGGACACAGATACGCAGTATTTT
.	.	TRBV29-1	TRBJ1-5	CSVGVGAGQPQHF	TGCAGCGTTGGGGTAGGGGCGGGGCAGCCCCAGCATTTT
TRBD2	.	TRBV13	TRBJ2-1	CASSPLGGGSEQFF	TGTGCCAGCAGCCCCCTGGGCGGGGGAAGTGAGCAGTTCTTC
.	.	TRBV5-4	TRBJ1-1	CASGEQNTEAFF	TGTGCCAGCGGGGAGCAAAACACTGAAGCTTTCTTT
.	.	TRBV6-5	TRBJ1-2	CASSSAGTVNYGYTF	TGTGCCAGCAGTTCAGCCGGGACCGTTAACTATGGCTACACCTTC
.	.	TRBV6-2/TRBV6-3	TRBJ2-2	CASSVWVGKSNTGELFF	TGTGCCAGCAGCGTCTGGGTGGGCAAGTCGAACACCGGGGAGCTGTTTTTT
.	.	TRBV12-3/TRBV12-4	TRBJ1-2	CASTRLGPYGYTF	TGTGCCAGCACCCGACTGGGCCCCTATGGCTACACCTTC
.	.	TRBV19	TRBJ2-4	CASSPLAGVAKNIQYF	TGTGCCAGTAGTCCGTTGGCAGGGGTGGCCAAAAACATTCAGTACTTC
.	.	TRBV5-1	TRBJ1-3	CASSQDSGNTIYF	TGCGCCAGCAGCCAGGACTCTGGAAACACCATATATTTT
.	.	TRBV15	TRBJ1-3	CATSRDPGNTIYF	TGTGCCACCAGCAGAGACCCTGGAAACACCATATATTTT
TRBD2	.	TRBV6-2/TRBV6-3	TRBJ2-1	CASSYSGLAGGLGEQFF	TGTGCCAGCAGTTACTCGGGACTAGCGGGGGGTTTGGGTGAGCAGTTCTTC
.	.	TRBV20-1	TRBJ2-4	CSASGGGNDIQYF	TGCAGTGCTAGTGGGGGTGGTAACGACATTCAGTACTTC
.	.	TRBV7-9	TRBJ1-3	CASSLGSFGTIYF	TGTGCCAGCAGCTTAGGGTCGTTTGGCACCATATATTTT
TRBD1	.	TRBV5-1	TRBJ2-7	CASSTNRDRGEQYF	TGCGCCAGCAGCACGAATCGGGACAGGGGTGAGCAGTACTTC
TRBD1	.	TRBV5-1	TRBJ2-3	CASSQEMDRVGTDTQYF	TGCGCCAGCAGCCAAGAAATGGACAGGGTAGGGACAGATACGCAGTATTTT
.	.	TRBV7-2	TRBJ2-2	CASSHRGSDTGELFF	TGTGCCAGCAGCCACCGGGGTTCGGACACCGGGGAGCTGTTTTTT
.	.	TRBV27	TRBJ1-1	CASSPDLGSNTEAFF	TGTGCCAGCAGTCCAGATCTCGGGTCCAACACTGAAGCTTTCTTT
.	.	TRBV7-2	TRBJ1-6	CASSLSGNSPLHF	TGTGCCAGCAGCTTGTCCGGGAATTCACCCCTCCACTTT
TRBD2	.	TRBV4-1	TRBJ2-3	CASSQDRSGVSTDTQYF	TGCGCCAGCAGCCAAGATCGAAGCGGGGTGAGCACAGATACGCAGTATTTT
.	once	TRBV15	TRBJ1-3	CATSISGSSGNTIYF	TGTGCCACCAGCATATCTGGAAGCTCTGGAAACACCATATATTTT
.	.	TRBV6-5	TRBJ1-5	CASNRGDQPQHF	TGTGCCAGCAATCGGGGCGATCAGCCCCAGCATTTT
.	.	TRBV6-1	TRBJ1-3	CASSEVLSSGNTIYF	TGTGCCAGCAGTGAAGTCCTGAGCTCTGGAAACACCATATATTTT
.	once	TRBV27	TRBJ1-1	CASSRFSRVNTEAFF	TGTGCCAGCAGCCGTTTCTCCAGGGTGAACACTGAAGCTTTCTTT
TRBD1	.	TRBV5-4	TRBJ1-5	CASSRGRTGEEQPQHF	TGTGCCAGCAGCCGTGGGAGGACAGGGGAGGAACAGCCCCAGCATTTT
.	once	TRBV19	TRBJ2-3	CASSIGGTDTQYF	TGTGCCAGTAGTATAGGGGGCACAGATACGCAGTATTTT